A selection of T cell receptor beta chains follows, all from one sample in a study of graft-versus-host responses after intestinal transplantation. No antigen has been assigned to these receptors. Libraries were prepared by immunoSEQ multiplex PCR; TCRdb keeps only in-frame clonotypes and omits some of them. The table includes over 85,000 clones, about 93% detected once. The source material was unstimulated CD8+ T cells sorted from spleen or lymph node cells, sampled before intestinal transplant. These TCRs come from a human donor who received an intestinal transplant. The CDR3 runs from the conserved cysteine through the conserved F or W. A D gene is named only where the DNA matches it firmly. The listing skips clone size in some rows; elsewhere it reads once, few, many or a size class.

TRBV2	TRBJ2-7	few	TRBD1	CASRDPRTGDEQYF	TGTGCCAGCAGGGACCCCAGGACAGGGGACGAGCAGTACTTC
TRBV19	TRBJ1-6	.	.	CASSTREWVGASYNSPLHF	TGTGCCAGTAGTACCCGAGAATGGGTCGGAGCCTCCTATAATTCACCCCTCCACTTT
TRBV7-9	TRBJ2-3	.	.	CASSLGPQGFRTDTQYF	TGTGCCAGCAGCTTAGGGCCCCAGGGGTTTAGGACAGATACGCAGTATTTT
TRBV4-3	TRBJ2-4	.	.	CASSQVYGRSAFAKNIQYF	TGCGCCAGCAGCCAAGTGTATGGCAGGTCCGCTTTTGCCAAAAACATTCAGTACTTC
TRBV5-1	TRBJ2-1	.	.	CASSLIEESPYNEQFF	TGCGCCAGCAGCTTGATCGAGGAATCACCCTACAATGAGCAGTTCTTC
TRBV5-4	TRBJ2-7	once	TRBD1	CASSFGTGSYEQYF	TGTGCCAGCAGCTTTGGGACAGGCTCCTACGAGCAGTACTTC
TRBV27	TRBJ2-7	.	TRBD1	CASSSIPPPGTGMVYEQYF	TGTGCCAGCAGTTCAATACCACCCCCCGGGACAGGGATGGTCTACGAGCAGTACTTC
TRBV19	TRBJ2-7	.	.	CASSMGIYYEQYF	TGTGCCAGTAGTATGGGCATTTATTACGAGCAGTACTTC
TRBV6-6	TRBJ2-7	once	TRBD1	CASRTGVVDEQYF	TGTGCCAGCAGAACAGGGGTCGTAGACGAGCAGTACTTC
TRBV6-5	TRBJ2-1	.	.	CASSEQRNEQFF	TGTGCCAGCAGTGAGCAGAGGAATGAGCAGTTCTTC
TRBV30	TRBJ2-1	.	TRBD2	CAWETAGEEQFF	TGTGCCTGGGAAACCGCGGGAGAGGAACAGTTCTTC
TRBV7-9	TRBJ1-1	.	.	CASSSHQGYTEAFF	TGTGCCAGCAGCTCCCACCAGGGATACACTGAAGCTTTCTTT
TRBV5-4	TRBJ2-1	.	TRBD2	CASSILTSGNEQFF	TGTGCCAGCAGCATCCTGACTAGCGGCAATGAGCAGTTCTTC
TRBV28	TRBJ2-5	.	.	CASSLSYEALSGFQETQYF	TGTGCCAGCAGTTTATCGTATGAGGCGCTCTCGGGGTTTCAAGAGACCCAGTACTTC
TRBV19	TRBJ1-5	.	.	CASTSGFVEYQPQHF	TGTGCCAGTACCTCAGGGTTTGTGGAGTATCAGCCCCAGCATTTT
TRBV27	TRBJ2-7	.	.	CASSLSGSSYEQYF	TGTGCCAGCAGTTTAAGTGGGAGCTCCTACGAGCAGTACTTC
TRBV13	TRBJ2-7	.	TRBD2	CASSLRTSGAYEQYF	TGTGCCAGCAGTCTTAGGACTAGCGGGGCCTACGAGCAGTACTTC
TRBV7-9	TRBJ1-6	.	.	CASSLYTEDNSPLHF	TGTGCCAGCAGCTTATATACGGAGGATAATTCACCCCTCCACTTT
TRBV19	TRBJ1-1	.	.	CASSIGGGNTEAFF	TGTGCCAGTAGTATTGGGGGGGGGAACACTGAAGCTTTCTTT
TRBV4-3	TRBJ2-5	.	TRBD2	CASSQDLAGVQETQYF	TGCGCCAGCAGCCAAGACTTAGCGGGGGTTCAAGAGACCCAGTACTTC
TRBV14	TRBJ2-1	.	.	CASSLRLNAYEQFF	TGTGCCAGCAGCCTCCGATTAAATGCGTATGAGCAGTTCTTC
TRBV11-2	TRBJ2-5	.	TRBD2	CASSLRTSEIDTQYF	TGTGCCAGCAGCCTCCGGACTAGCGAGATTGATACCCAGTACTTC
TRBV10-3	TRBJ2-7	.	TRBD1	CAISQDRAKWEQYF	TGTGCCATCAGCCAGGACAGGGCGAAGTGGGAGCAGTACTTC
TRBV11-2	TRBJ2-1	.	.	CASRLPETVPYNEQFF	TGTGCCAGCAGGCTTCCCGAGACAGTCCCCTACAATGAGCAGTTCTTC
TRBV7-6	TRBJ2-3	.	.	CASSLASGESTDTQYF	TGTGCCAGCAGCTTAGCCTCCGGGGAGAGCACAGATACGCAGTATTTT
TRBV27	TRBJ2-7	.	.	CASSLSSGLGYEQYF	TGTGCCAGCAGTTTATCTAGCGGATTAGGCTACGAGCAGTACTTC
TRBV2	TRBJ2-6	few	TRBD1	CASSGTGSSGANVLTF	TGTGCCAGCAGTGGGACAGGGTCGTCGGGGGCCAACGTCCTGACTTTC
TRBV2	TRBJ2-5	.	.	CASIDSQETQYF	TGTGCCAGCATAGACAGCCAAGAGACCCAGTACTTC
TRBV28	TRBJ2-7	.	.	CASSYLREFDEQYF	TGTGCCAGCAGTTACTTGCGGGAATTTGACGAGCAGTACTTC
TRBV29-1	TRBJ1-2	.	.	CSVEGTDYGYTF	TGCAGCGTTGAAGGCACAGATTATGGCTACACCTTC
TRBV7-9	TRBJ2-3	.	TRBD2	CASSLQREGRDTQYF	TGTGCCAGCAGCCTACAGCGGGAGGGCCGAGATACGCAGTATTTT
TRBV30	TRBJ2-7	.	TRBD1	CAWESGTGSHEQYF	TGTGCCTGGGAGTCCGGGACAGGGAGCCACGAGCAGTACTTC
TRBV30	TRBJ2-1	.	.	CAWSDGRGSYEQFF	TGTGCCTGGAGTGACGGGAGAGGGTCCTATGAGCAGTTCTTC
TRBV25-1	TRBJ1-1	.	.	CASSDSPDSTVNTEAFF	TGTGCCAGCAGTGACAGTCCCGACAGCACCGTGAACACTGAAGCTTTCTTT
TRBV10-3	TRBJ2-3	.	TRBD2	CAISEPTSGSTDTQYF	TGTGCCATCAGTGAGCCAACTAGCGGGAGCACAGATACGCAGTATTTT
TRBV27	TRBJ2-3	.	.	CASRQLGDTQYF	TGTGCCAGCAGGCAACTAGGGGATACGCAGTATTTT
TRBV6-6	TRBJ2-3	.	TRBD2	CASRRLANTDTQYF	TGTGCCAGCAGACGACTAGCGAACACAGATACGCAGTATTTT
TRBV10-3	TRBJ1-4	.	.	CAISDWQGRSEKLFF	TGTGCCATCAGTGATTGGCAGGGGCGGTCGGAAAAACTGTTTTTT
TRBV28	TRBJ2-7	.	TRBD2	CASREAGGSYEQYF	TGTGCCAGCAGGGAAGCGGGAGGGTCCTACGAGCAGTACTTC
TRBV9	TRBJ2-3	few	.	CASSLLGASDTDTQYF	TGTGCCAGCAGCCTCCTGGGAGCTAGCGATACAGATACGCAGTATTTT
TRBV6-4	TRBJ1-5	.	.	CASSVRRANPDSNQPQHF	TGTGCCAGCAGTGTCCGCAGGGCCAATCCTGATAGCAATCAGCCCCAGCATTTT
TRBV7-9	TRBJ2-1	.	TRBD1	CASSLVLTGEPFF	TGTGCCAGCAGCTTAGTTCTAACAGGGGAGCCGTTCTTC
TRBV4-2	TRBJ2-3	once	TRBD2	CASSHFPLAAETDTQYF	TGTGCCAGCAGCCACTTCCCACTAGCGGCTGAAACAGATACGCAGTATTTT
TRBV9	TRBJ2-1	.	.	CASGGSSYNEQFF	TGTGCCAGCGGGGGGAGTTCCTACAATGAGCAGTTCTTC
TRBV29-1	TRBJ2-3	.	.	CSVDFTDTQYF	TGCAGCGTTGACTTCACAGATACGCAGTATTTT
TRBV15	TRBJ1-1	.	.	CATSRDKLDTEAFF	TGTGCCACCAGCAGAGACAAGCTGGACACTGAAGCTTTCTTT
TRBV29-1	TRBJ1-2	.	.	CSVVFDSSYYGYTF	TGCAGCGTTGTCTTCGACAGTTCCTACTATGGCTACACCTTC